Shown below are 4 T cell receptor beta chains from a single sample sequenced in a study of blood T cell repertoires in COVID-19. TCRdb's copy holds only in-frame clones and misses some; the assay was immunoSEQ multiplex PCR. There are 200,000 to 300,000 clones in the sample; approximately 86% occur only once, and around 5% lies in the top ten. The specimen sequenced was peripheral blood. The receptors were sampled from a woman aged 55-75 years with COVID-19, enrolled during active disease.

The J gene is TRBJ2-5, the V gene TRBV5-1; D is uncertain. Trimming pared 3 bases from V and 5 bases from J, leaving 11 bases between. CDR3 length: 13 amino acids. Per the germline V gene, CDR1 is SGHRS and CDR2 is YFSETQ. CDR3 sequence reads: CASSSAGRETQYF. The CDR3 DNA sequence: TGCGCCAGCAGCTCCGCAGGTCGGGAGACCCAGTACTTC.

The CDR3 loop is CAISGYPGLAGEAGANVLTF. DNA for the CDR3: TGTGCCATCAGTGGATACCCGGGACTAGCGGGAGAGGCTGGGGCCAACGTCCTGACTTTC. The chain carries TRBV10-3 and TRBJ2-6, with 14 bases that match TRBD2. Germline-derived CDR1 and CDR2 are ENHRY and SYGVKD. The V and J ends lost 4 bases and 2 bases, in that order; junction bases with no gene match: 10. There are 20 residues in the CDR3.

The V call is TRBV29-1, the J call TRBJ2-3; the D gene is possibly TRBD2 (6 bases). Germline CDR1 SQVTM, CDR2 ANQGSEA. The ends were cut back, 6 bases at V and 4 bases at J, with 14 bases in the middle. The CDR3 is 13 amino acids. The CDR3, as DNA: TGCAGCGTGCAGGAGGGAGTGGCAGATACGCAGTATTTT. Residues: CSVQEGVADTQYF.

CDR3 residues: CASSQGQGFFGYTF. Here the CDR3 DNA reads TGCGCCAGCAGCCAAGGACAGGGGTTTTTTGGCTACACCTTC. The chain joins TRBV5-1 to TRBJ1-2; 9 nucleotides align to TRBD1. The junction had 8 bases not matched to a gene; V was cut back by 4 bases and J by 7 bases. Germline CDR1 SGHRS, CDR2 YFSETQ. The length of the CDR3 is 14 residues. Supplemented by reference TRBV5-1 and TRBJ1-2, the full variable domain reads KAGVTQTPRYLIKTRGQQVTLSCSPISGHRSVSWYQQTPGQGLQFLFEYFSETQRNKGNFPGRFSGRQFSNSRSEMNVSTLELGDSALYLCASSQGQGFFGYTFGSGTRLTVV.